The sample holds a few counts of the clone carrying this T cell receptor beta chain. This record belongs to a study of blood T cell repertoires in COVID-19. TCRdb keeps only in-frame clones here, not all; method: immunoSEQ multiplex PCR. The sample carries 430,000 or so clones, about 88% recorded once. The sample consisted of PBMCs or T cells enriched from blood (not recorded which). The sequence was obtained from a woman between 18 and 29 years old who had been exposed to COVID-19.

Here the CDR3 DNA reads TGTGCCAGGCAGAAGGGACAGACCTACGAGCAGTACTTC. Protein product: CARQKGQTYEQYF. The chain couples TRBV13 to TRBJ2-7; TRBD1 matches 7 bases. The junction had 7 bases not matched to a gene; V was cut back by 9 bases and J by 2 bases. CDR3 size: 13 residues. The germline V gene has CDR1 PRHDT and CDR2 FYEKMQ (reference sequence).